The present entry profiles one T cell receptor (beta chain) with its context. The antigen remains unidentified. These data come from a study of cytomegalovirus exposure and HLA in healthy donors. Background on the study: About 200 million T cells yielded fewer than 120 million unique TCR beta sequences in earlier analysis.

The CDR3 extends over 15 amino acids. The V end lost 1 base, the J end lost 2 bases, and 11 bases lay between the germline ends. Germline-derived CDR1 and CDR2 are SGHDT and YYEEEE. The PCR used 60 Vbeta and 13 Jbeta primers. TCRdb's copy holds only in-frame clones and misses some; the assay was immunoSEQ multiplex PCR. The data hold about 200,000 clones, with approximately 80% observed a single time. Study conclusions and caveats: Generally TCR sequences proved uncommon, though certain public TCRs appeared in numerous donors.

Nominally healthy donors were sampled, though unrecorded immune exposures were likely. V gene TRBV5-6 combines with J gene TRBJ2-3; D unresolved. This clonotype originated in a woman younger than 45 in good health and CMV-seronegative. Material for sequencing was PBMCs. In DNA, the CDR3 is TGTGCCAGCAGCTTGTATTTGCGCGTCACAGATACGCAGTATTTT. It yields the protein CASSLYLRVTDTQYF.